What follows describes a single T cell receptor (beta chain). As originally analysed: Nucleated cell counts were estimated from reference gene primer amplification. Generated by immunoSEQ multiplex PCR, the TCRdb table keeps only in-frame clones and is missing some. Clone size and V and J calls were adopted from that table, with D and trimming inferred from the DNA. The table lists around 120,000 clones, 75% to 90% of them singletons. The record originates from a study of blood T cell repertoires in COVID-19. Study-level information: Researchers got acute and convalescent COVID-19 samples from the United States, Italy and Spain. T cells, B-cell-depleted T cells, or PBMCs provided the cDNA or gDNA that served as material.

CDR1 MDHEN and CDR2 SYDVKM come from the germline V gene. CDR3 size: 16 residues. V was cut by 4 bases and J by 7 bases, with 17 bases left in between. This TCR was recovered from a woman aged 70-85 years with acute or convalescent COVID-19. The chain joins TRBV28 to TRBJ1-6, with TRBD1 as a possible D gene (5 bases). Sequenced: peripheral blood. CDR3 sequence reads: CASSYQSGTVNSPLHF. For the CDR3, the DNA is TGTGCCAGCAGTTACCAAAGCGGGACGGTCAATTCACCCCTCCACTTT.